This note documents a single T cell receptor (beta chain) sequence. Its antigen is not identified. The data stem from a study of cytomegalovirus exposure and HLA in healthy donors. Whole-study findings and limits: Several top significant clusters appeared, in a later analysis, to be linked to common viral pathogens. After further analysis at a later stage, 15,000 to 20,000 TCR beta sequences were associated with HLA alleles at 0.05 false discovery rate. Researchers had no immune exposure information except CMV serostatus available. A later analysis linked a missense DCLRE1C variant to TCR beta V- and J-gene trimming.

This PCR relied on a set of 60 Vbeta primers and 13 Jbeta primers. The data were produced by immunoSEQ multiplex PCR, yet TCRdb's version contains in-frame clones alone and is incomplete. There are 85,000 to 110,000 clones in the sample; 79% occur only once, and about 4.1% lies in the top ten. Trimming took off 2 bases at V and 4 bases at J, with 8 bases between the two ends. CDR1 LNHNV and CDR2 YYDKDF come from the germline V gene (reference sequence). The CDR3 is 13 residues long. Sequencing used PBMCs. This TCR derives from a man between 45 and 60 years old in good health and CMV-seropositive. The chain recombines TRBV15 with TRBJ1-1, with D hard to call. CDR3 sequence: CATSRTGFTEAFF. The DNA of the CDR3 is TGTGCCACCAGCAGAACGGGGTTCACTGAAGCTTTCTTT.